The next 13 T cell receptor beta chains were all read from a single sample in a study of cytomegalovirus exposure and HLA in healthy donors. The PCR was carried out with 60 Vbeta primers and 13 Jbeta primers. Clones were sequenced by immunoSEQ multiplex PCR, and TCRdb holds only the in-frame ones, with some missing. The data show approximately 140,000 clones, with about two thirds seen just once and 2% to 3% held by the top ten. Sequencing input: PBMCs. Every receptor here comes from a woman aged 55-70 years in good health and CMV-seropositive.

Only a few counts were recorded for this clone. In nucleotides, the CDR3 is TGTGCCAGCAGTGAAAAGGGGTACACTGAAGCTTTCTTT. Amino acid sequence: CASSEKGYTEAFF. The chain links TRBV6-1 to TRBJ1-1; perhaps TRBD1 as D (5 bases). Germline CDR1 reads MNHNS; CDR2 reads SASEGT. The CDR3 totals 13 residues. V lost 2 bases, J lost 3 bases, and 7 bases lay in between.

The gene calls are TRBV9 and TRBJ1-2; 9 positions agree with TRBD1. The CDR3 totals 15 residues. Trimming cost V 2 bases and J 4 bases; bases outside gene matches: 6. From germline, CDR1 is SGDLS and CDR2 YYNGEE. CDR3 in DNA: TGTGCCAGCAGCGTGGAAACAGGGGGCAGCTATGGCTACACCTTC. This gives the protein CASSVETGGSYGYTF. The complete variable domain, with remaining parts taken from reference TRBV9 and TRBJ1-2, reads DSGVTQTPKHLITATGQRVTLRCSPRSGDLSVYWYQQSLDQGLQFLIQYYNGEERAKGNILERFSAQQFPDLHSELNLSSLELGDSALYFCASSVETGGSYGYTFGSGTRLTVV.

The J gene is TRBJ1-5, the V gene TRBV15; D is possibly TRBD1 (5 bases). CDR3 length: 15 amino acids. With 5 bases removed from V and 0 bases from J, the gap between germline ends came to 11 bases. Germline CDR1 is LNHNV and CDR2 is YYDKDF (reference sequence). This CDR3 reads CATSFRRGSNQPQHF. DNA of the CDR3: TGTGCCACCAGCTTCCGGAGGGGTAGCAATCAGCCCCAGCATTTT.

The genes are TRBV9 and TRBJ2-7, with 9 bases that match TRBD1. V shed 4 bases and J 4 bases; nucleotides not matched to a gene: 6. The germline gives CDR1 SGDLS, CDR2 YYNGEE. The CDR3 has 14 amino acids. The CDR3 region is CASSIGTGSYEQYF. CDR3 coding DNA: TGTGCCAGCAGCATCGGGACAGGGTCGTACGAGCAGTACTTC.

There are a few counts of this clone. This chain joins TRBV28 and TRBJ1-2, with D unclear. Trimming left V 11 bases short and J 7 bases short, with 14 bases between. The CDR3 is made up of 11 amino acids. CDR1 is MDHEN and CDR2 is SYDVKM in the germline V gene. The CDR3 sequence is CAQQVEGGYTF. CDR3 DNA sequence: TGTGCCCAGCAAGTCGAGGGTGGCTACACCTTC.

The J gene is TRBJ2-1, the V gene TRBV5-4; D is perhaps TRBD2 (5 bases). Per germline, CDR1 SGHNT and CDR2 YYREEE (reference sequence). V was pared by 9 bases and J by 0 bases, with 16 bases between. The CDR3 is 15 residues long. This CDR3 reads CATRPTGSSYNEQFF. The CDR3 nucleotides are TGTGCCACCCGTCCGACGGGGAGCTCCTACAATGAGCAGTTCTTC. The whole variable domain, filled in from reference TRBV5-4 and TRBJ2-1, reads ETGVTQSPTHLIKTRGQQVTLRCSSQSGHNTVSWYQQALGQGPQFIFQYYREEENGRGNFPPRFSGLQFPNYSSELNVNALELDDSALYLCATRPTGSSYNEQFFGPGTRLTVL.

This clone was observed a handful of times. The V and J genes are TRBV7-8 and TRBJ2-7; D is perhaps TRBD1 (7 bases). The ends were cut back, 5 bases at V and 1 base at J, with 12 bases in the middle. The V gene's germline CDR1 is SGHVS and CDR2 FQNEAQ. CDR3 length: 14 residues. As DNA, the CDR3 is TGTGCCAGCAGCGCGGGACAGAGATCCTACGAGCAGTACTTC. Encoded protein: CASSAGQRSYEQYF. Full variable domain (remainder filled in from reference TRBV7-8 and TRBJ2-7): GAGVSQSPRYKVAKRGQDVALRCDPISGHVSLFWYQQALGQGPEFLTYFQNEAQLDKSGLPSDRFFAERPEGSVSTLKIQRTQQEDSAVYLCASSAGQRSYEQYFGPGTRLTVT.

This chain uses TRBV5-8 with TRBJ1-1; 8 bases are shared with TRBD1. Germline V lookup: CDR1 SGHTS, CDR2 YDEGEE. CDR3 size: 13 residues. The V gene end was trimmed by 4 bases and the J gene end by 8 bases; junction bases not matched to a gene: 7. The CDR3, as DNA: TGTGCCAGCAGCCCCTGGACAGGGATGGAAGCTTTCTTT. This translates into CASSPWTGMEAFF. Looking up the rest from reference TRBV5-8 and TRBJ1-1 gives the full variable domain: EAGVTQSPTHLIKTRGQQATLRCSPISGHTSVYWYQQALGLGLQFLLWYDEGEERNRGNFPPRFSGRQFPNYSSELNVNALELEDSALYLCASSPWTGMEAFFGQGTRLTVV.

DNA of the CDR3: TGCGCCAGCAGTCAATCTGCGACAGGGGGCAGAAACACCATATATTTT. It yields the protein CASSQSATGGRNTIYF. The chain employs TRBV23-1 and TRBJ1-3; 10 positions match TRBD1. TRBV23-1 is an open reading frame, and its role is uncertain. V lost 0 bases, J lost 5 bases, and 4 bases stayed unmatched. The CDR3 runs 16 residues.

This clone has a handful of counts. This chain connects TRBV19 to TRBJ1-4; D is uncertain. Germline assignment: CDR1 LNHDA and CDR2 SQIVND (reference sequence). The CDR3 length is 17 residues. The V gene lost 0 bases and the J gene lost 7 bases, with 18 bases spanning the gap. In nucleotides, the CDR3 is TGTGCCAGTAGTATAGAGGGTGAAGCCTTAGCGGGTGAAAAACTGTTTTTT. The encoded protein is CASSIEGEALAGEKLFF. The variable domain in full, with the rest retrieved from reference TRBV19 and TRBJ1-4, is DGGITQSPKYLFRKEGQNVTLSCEQNLNHDAMYWYRQDPGQGLRLIYYSQIVNDFQKGDIAEGYSVSREKKESFPLTVTSAQKNPTAFYLCASSIEGEALAGEKLFFGSGTQLSVL.

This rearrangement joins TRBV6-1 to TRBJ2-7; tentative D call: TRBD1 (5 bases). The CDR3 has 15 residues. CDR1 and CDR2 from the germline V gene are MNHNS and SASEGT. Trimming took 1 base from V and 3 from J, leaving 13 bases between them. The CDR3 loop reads CASSEGGANNYEQYF. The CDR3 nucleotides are TGTGCCAGCAGTGAAGGTGGGGCGAATAACTACGAGCAGTACTTC.

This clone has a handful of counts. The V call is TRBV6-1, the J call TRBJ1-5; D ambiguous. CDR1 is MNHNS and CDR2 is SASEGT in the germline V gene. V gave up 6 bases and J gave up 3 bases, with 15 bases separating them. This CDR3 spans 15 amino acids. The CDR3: CASRQLGQVNQPQHF. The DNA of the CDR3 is TGTGCCAGCAGACAGTTAGGCCAAGTCAATCAGCCCCAGCATTTT.

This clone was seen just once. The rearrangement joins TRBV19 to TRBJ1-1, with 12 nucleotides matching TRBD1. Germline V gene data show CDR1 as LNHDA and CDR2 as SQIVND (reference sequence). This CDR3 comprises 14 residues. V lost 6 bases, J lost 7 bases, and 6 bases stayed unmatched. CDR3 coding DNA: TGTGCCAGTAGCATGGGACAGGGGGCCGGTGAAGCTTTCTTT. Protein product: CASSMGQGAGEAFF.